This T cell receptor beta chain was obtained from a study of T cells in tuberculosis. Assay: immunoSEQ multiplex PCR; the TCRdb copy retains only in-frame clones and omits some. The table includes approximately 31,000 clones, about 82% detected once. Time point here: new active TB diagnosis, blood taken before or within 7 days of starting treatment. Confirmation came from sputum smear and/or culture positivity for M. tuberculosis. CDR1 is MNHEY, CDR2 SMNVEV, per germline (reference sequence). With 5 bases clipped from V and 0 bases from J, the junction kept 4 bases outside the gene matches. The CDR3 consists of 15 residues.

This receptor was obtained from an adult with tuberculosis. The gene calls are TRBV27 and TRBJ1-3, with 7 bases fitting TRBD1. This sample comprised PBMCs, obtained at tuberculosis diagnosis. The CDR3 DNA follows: TGTGCCAGCAGTCGGGGACAGAACTCTGGAAACACCATATATTTT. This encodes CASSRGQNSGNTIYF.